This TCR beta chain was captured in a study of OX40 agonist ivuxolimab in advanced cancers. Generated by immunoSEQ multiplex PCR, the TCRdb table keeps only in-frame clones and is missing some. The sample shows some 50,000 clones, about 88% of them seen only once. This material consisted of CD4+ or CD8+ T cells sorted from blood, taken in a trial of the OX40 agonist ivuxolimab. This TCR was recovered from an adult with an advanced solid tumor such as melanoma, head and neck, liver or kidney cancer.

CDR3 amino acids: CASSLGDGQVEAFF. The CDR3 coding sequence is TGCGCCAGCAGCTTGGGGGACGGACAGGTAGAAGCTTTCTTT. The gene calls are TRBV5-1 and TRBJ1-1; 7 nucleotides align to TRBD1. There are 14 residues in the CDR3. Germline V lookup: CDR1 SGHRS, CDR2 YFSETQ. Losses at the gene ends were 0 bases for V and 8 bases for J; bases not matched to a gene: 7.